Listed here are 17 T cell receptor beta chains from one sample, sequenced in a study of cytomegalovirus exposure and HLA in healthy donors. Primers included in the PCR were 60 Vbeta and 13 Jbeta primers. Generated by immunoSEQ multiplex PCR, the TCRdb table keeps only in-frame clones and is missing some. The sample holds 60,000 to 70,000 clones, about 75% seen once. Specimen: PBMCs. These receptors all come from a middle-aged woman in good health and CMV-seropositive.

The CDR3 loop is CASSLAGGYTF. In nucleotides, the CDR3 is TGTGCCAGCAGCTTGGCGGGTGGCTACACCTTC. This chain joins TRBV7-2 and TRBJ1-2, with D unresolved. CDR3 length: 11 amino acids. CDR1 SGHTA and CDR2 FQGNSA come from the germline V gene. The V end was cut by 3 bases, the J end by 7 bases, with 6 bases between.

The rearrangement links TRBV27 to TRBJ2-2, with 12 bases fitting TRBD2. V lost 11 bases, J lost 7 bases, and 17 bases stayed unmatched. CDR1 MNHEY and CDR2 SMNVEV come from the germline V gene (reference sequence). The length of the CDR3 is 17 residues. The CDR3 region has the DNA TGTGCCTCCACCCGAGGGCTAGCGGGGGGGCGGGGCGGGGAGCTGTTTTTT. Protein sequence: CASTRGLAGGRGGELFF.

This rearrangement joins TRBV5-4 to TRBJ2-1; the match to TRBD1 covers 9 bases. Germline CDR1 is SGHNT and CDR2 is YYREEE (reference sequence). CDR3 size: 14 residues. Losses at the gene ends were 6 bases for V and 2 bases for J; bases not matched to a gene: 3. Here the CDR3 reads CASNRQGAYNEQFF. The CDR3 nucleotides are TGTGCCAGCAATCGACAGGGGGCCTACAATGAGCAGTTCTTC.

This clone showed up just once. The chain is built from TRBV30 and TRBJ2-7; 7 bases match TRBD2. The CDR3 extends over 13 amino acids. The J segment lost 4 bases and the V segment lost 5 bases, leaving 8 bases of the junction unmatched. Germline V gives CDR1 GTSNPN, CDR2 SVGIG (reference sequence). DNA of the CDR3: TGTGCCTGGGGAGCGGGGCCGCTTTACGAGCAGTACTTC. It specifies CAWGAGPLYEQYF.

In its sample, this clone was seen a few times. V is TRBV30 and J is TRBJ1-2; 7 bases are a match to TRBD1. CDR1 GTSNPN and CDR2 SVGIG come from the germline V gene (reference sequence). The junction had 11 bases not matched to a gene; V was cut back by 8 bases and J by 8 bases. The CDR3 extends over 12 amino acids. Here the CDR3 reads CAGEQGQRGYTF. The CDR3, as DNA: TGTGCCGGAGAACAGGGGCAGAGGGGCTACACCTTC. Looking up the rest from reference TRBV30 and TRBJ1-2 gives the full variable domain: SQTIHQWPATLVQPVGSPLSLECTVEGTSNPNLYWYRQAAGRGLQLLFYSVGIGQISSEVPQNLSASRPQDRQFILSSKKLLLSDSGFYLCAGEQGQRGYTFGSGTRLTVV.

This clone appeared a few times. This chain links TRBV2 with TRBJ1-5; TRBD1 aligns across 8 bases. CDR1 SNHLY and CDR2 FYNNEI come from the germline V gene. The V and J ends lost 4 bases and 6 bases, in that order; junction bases with no gene match: 2. This CDR3 contains 13 residues. In nucleotides, the CDR3 is TGTGCCAGCAGTGCGGACAGGGCTCAGCCCCAGCATTTT. This encodes CASSADRAQPQHF.

The rearrangement joins TRBV14 to TRBJ2-1, with TRBD1 matching over 8 bases. The CDR3 sequence is 16 residues long. The V and J ends lost 6 bases and 0 bases, in that order; junction bases with no gene match: 7. From germline, CDR1 is SGHDN and CDR2 FVKESK. DNA of the CDR3: TGTGCCAGCAGTTTCAGGGGGCACCCCTCCTACAATGAGCAGTTCTTC. This gives the protein CASSFRGHPSYNEQFF.

This clone came up a few times. The junction does not match germline at one end; this may be a read error. This chain joins TRBV7-9 and TRBJ2-2, with D tentatively TRBD2 (6 bases). The CDR3 is made up of 13 amino acids. Germline assignment: CDR1 SEHNR and CDR2 FQNEAQ (reference sequence). CDR3 sequence: CSSSLALTGEVFF. CDR3 sequence (DNA): TGTTCCAGCAGCTTAGCCCTCACCGGGGAGGTGTTTTTT.

The rearrangement uses TRBV5-5 and TRBJ2-2; D unresolved. Trimming stripped 3 bases from V and 3 bases from J, with 6 bases between. In germline, CDR1 is SGHKS, CDR2 YYEKEE (reference sequence). This CDR3 comprises 13 residues. The chain's CDR3 is CASSSVDTGELFF. CDR3 coding DNA: TGTGCCAGCAGCTCCGTAGACACCGGGGAGCTGTTTTTT.

The V gene is TRBV27, the J gene TRBJ1-2, with a tentative D call TRBD1 (6 bases). V lost 5 bases and J 3 bases, leaving 13 bases between the germline ends. CDR1 MNHEY and CDR2 SMNVEV come from the germline V gene (reference sequence). CDR3 size: 14 residues. The CDR3 spells CASSPYAGDYGYTF. The CDR3 coding sequence is TGTGCCAGCAGTCCCTATGCAGGGGACTATGGCTACACCTTC.

The V and J genes are TRBV5-1 and TRBJ2-1; no reliable D call. Germline CDR1 and CDR2: SGHRS and YFSETQ. The CDR3 is made up of 15 amino acids. V lost 4 bases, J lost 0 bases, and 11 bases lay in between. This CDR3 is CASSTETSSYNEQFF. The CDR3 coding sequence is TGCGCCAGCAGCACTGAAACGAGCTCCTACAATGAGCAGTTCTTC.

This sequence joins TRBV30 and TRBJ1-2; TRBD1 agrees at 10 bases. This CDR3 has 14 amino acids. J gave up 7 bases and V 0 bases, and 5 bases lay outside the gene matches. Per the germline V gene, CDR1 is GTSNPN and CDR2 is SVGIG (reference sequence). CDR3 sequence (DNA): TGTGCCTGGAGTGTATCCGGGACAGGGGTTGGCTACACCTTC. As protein: CAWSVSGTGVGYTF.

This rearrangement joins TRBV29-1 to TRBJ1-3; D gene uncertain. This CDR3 is 12 amino acids long. The germline V gene has CDR1 SQVTM and CDR2 ANQGSEA. The V and J ends lost 7 bases and 2 bases respectively, with 9 bases between them. This chain's CDR3 is CSATVAGNTIYF. The CDR3 region has the DNA TGCAGCGCTACAGTGGCTGGAAACACCATATATTTT. Using reference TRBV29-1 and TRBJ1-3 for the parts outside the CDR3, the full variable domain is SAVISQKPSRDICQRGTSLTIQCQVDSQVTMMFWYRQQPGQSLTLIATANQGSEATYESGFVIDKFPISRPNLTFSTLTVSNMSPEDSSIYLCSATVAGNTIYFGEGSWLTVV.

This clone has only one observation. The CDR3 DNA reads as TGTGCCACCAGCGCACCCCAGGGCCAAGGGGCTCAGCCCCAGCATTTT. It is translated as CATSAPQGQGAQPQHF. The V and J genes are TRBV15 and TRBJ1-5; possibly TRBD1 for D (5 bases). The V end was cut by 5 bases, the J end by 6 bases, with 20 bases between. The CDR3 extends over 16 amino acids. Germline loops: CDR1 LNHNV, CDR2 YYDKDF (reference sequence).

This rearrangement joins TRBV5-6 to TRBJ1-2, with 9 bases fitting TRBD1. The CDR3 consists of 14 residues. Trimming removed 0 bases from V and 4 bases from J; junction bases left unmatched: 1. From germline, CDR1 is SGHDT and CDR2 YYEEEE. CDR3 nucleotides: TGTGCCAGCAGCTTGGGGGGACAGGGCTATGGCTACACCTTC. It codes for CASSLGGQGYGYTF.

The V gene is TRBV5-6, the J gene TRBJ2-3; no firm D call. The length of the CDR3 is 14 residues. Germline CDR1 reads SGHDT; CDR2 reads YYEEEE. Trimming took 5 bases from V and 0 from J, leaving 10 bases between them. The CDR3 sequence: CASSPPTSTDTQYF. The CDR3 coding sequence is TGTGCCAGCAGTCCTCCTACTAGCACAGATACGCAGTATTTT.

The chain recombines TRBV6-5 with TRBJ1-1, with D possibly TRBD1 on 5 matching bases. Between the trimmed V and J ends, which lost 0 bases and 3 bases, there was a span of 8 bases. Germline-derived CDR1 and CDR2 are MNHEY and SVGAGI. The CDR3 totals 14 residues. CDR3 DNA: TGTGCCAGCAGTTACTCGAGACAGCACACTGAAGCTTTCTTT. Amino acid sequence: CASSYSRQHTEAFF.